A selection of T cell receptor beta chains follows, all from one sample in a study of shared clonotypes between healthy human individuals. The protocol was immunoSEQ multiplex PCR, while the TCRdb copy is restricted to in-frame clones and leaves out a portion. This table holds about 2.4 million clones, roughly nine tenths found once. The source material was naive CD4+ T cells sorted from blood. These receptors originate from a man between 18 and 35 years old in good health. Both conserved end residues are part of each CDR3. Fields, in order: V gene, J gene, clone size, D gene, CDR3 DNA, CDR3 protein. The D gene is left open where the match is weak. Some rows have no size entry. The others give once, few or many, or a class for an expanded clone.

TRBV2	TRBJ2-1	-	TRBD2	TGTGCCAGCTTACCGACTAGCGGGACCTACAATGAGCAGTTCTTC	CASLPTSGTYNEQFF
TRBV6-5	TRBJ2-2	-	-	TGTGCCAGCAGCCAGTCACAGGGAGCGCGGGAGCTGTTTTTT	CASSQSQGARELFF
TRBV10-3	TRBJ2-3	-	TRBD2	TGTGCCATCAGTGGACTAGCGGACACAGATACGCAGTATTTT	CAISGLADTDTQYF
TRBV11-2	TRBJ1-4	-	-	TGTGCCAGCAGGACACAAGCAACTAATGAAAAACTGTTTTTT	CASRTQATNEKLFF
TRBV11-2	TRBJ2-3	-	-	TGTGCCAGCAGCCCTAGTAAGCGACAGCCGAGCACAGATACGCAGTATTTT	CASSPSKRQPSTDTQYF
TRBV29-1	TRBJ2-3	-	TRBD2	TGCAGCGTAAGGACTAGCGGGAACACAGATACGCAGTATTTT	CSVRTSGNTDTQYF
TRBV2	TRBJ1-2	-	-	TGTGCCAGCAGAGTTAATACAGACTCTTATGGCTACACCTTC	CASRVNTDSYGYTF
TRBV12-5	TRBJ2-5	once	TRBD2	TGTGCTAGTGGTTTTGAGAAGGAGGCGAGCGGGAGCCAAGAGACCCAGTACTTC	CASGFEKEASGSQETQYF
TRBV30	TRBJ2-7	-	-	TGTGCCTGGAGTGTACCGGGGAGTCGAATGGGCTACGAGCAGTACTTC	CAWSVPGSRMGYEQYF
TRBV5-1	TRBJ2-5	-	-	TGCGCCAGCAGCTTCCTGATAAGAGTGGCCAGGCAGTGGGCCCAGTACTTC	CASSFLIRVARQWAQYF
TRBV7-3	TRBJ1-2	-	TRBD1	TGTGCCAGCAGCCTTGGGACAGCTAAGAATGGCTACACCTTC	CASSLGTAKNGYTF
TRBV14	TRBJ2-3	once	TRBD1	TGTGCCAGCAGCCAAGGGGGACAGGGGAGCACAGATACGCAGTATTTT	CASSQGGQGSTDTQYF
TRBV19	TRBJ2-7	-	-	TGTGCCAGTAGCCTTAACTCCGCCTACGAGCAGTACTTC	CASSLNSAYEQYF
TRBV7-2	TRBJ1-1	-	-	TGTGCCAGCAGCCTACAGGGTTTTGTGGGGAACACTGAAGCTTTCTTT	CASSLQGFVGNTEAFF
TRBV2	TRBJ2-7	-	TRBD2	TGTGCCAGCAGAGACTTGGCGGGAGATTACGAGCAGTACTTC	CASRDLAGDYEQYF
TRBV19	TRBJ2-5	once	TRBD2	TGTGCCAGTAGTGGAACTAGCGGGGGGCGAGAGACCCAGTACTTC	CASSGTSGGRETQYF
TRBV2	TRBJ1-4	-	TRBD1	TGTGCCAGCAGTGAGGAGGGACAGTCGGTCAAACTGTTTTTT	CASSEEGQSVKLFF
TRBV9	TRBJ2-5	-	-	TGTGCCAGCAGCTCCTTAGGGGGAGGACAGCGGGAGACCCAGTACTTC	CASSSLGGGQRETQYF
TRBV9	TRBJ2-1	-	TRBD2	TGTGCCAGCAGCGAGCGGGACTCTACCTACAATGAGCAGTTCTTC	CASSERDSTYNEQFF
TRBV10-3	TRBJ2-1	-	TRBD2	TGTGCCATCAGTGAGTCGGGTAGCGGGAGGGACAATGAGCAGTTCTTC	CAISESGSGRDNEQFF
TRBV10-3	TRBJ2-7	-	-	TGTGCCATCAGGGACTCCTACTACGAGCAGTACTTC	CAIRDSYYEQYF
TRBV7-9	TRBJ2-7	-	TRBD1	TGTGCCAGCAGCCCCGGGACAGGGGGCGGAAGGTACGAGCAGTACTTC	CASSPGTGGGRYEQYF
TRBV15	TRBJ2-5	-	-	TGTGCCACCAGCAGAGATCGATCTGGGAGTTGGGCGGAGACCCAGTACTTC	CATSRDRSGSWAETQYF
TRBV7-6	TRBJ2-5	-	TRBD2	TGTGCCAGCAGCTTAGGTCGGGGGGTGGGAGAGACCCAGTACTTC	CASSLGRGVGETQYF
TRBV7-8	TRBJ1-3	-	-	TGTGCCAGCAGCTTTACCGGGAGATCATTAGGAAACACCATATATTTT	CASSFTGRSLGNTIYF
TRBV29-1	TRBJ2-3	once	TRBD2	TGCAGCGCTGGACTAGCGGGGCTTAGCACAGATACGCAGTATTTT	CSAGLAGLSTDTQYF
TRBV6-5	TRBJ1-4	-	-	TGTGCCAGCAGCTCAGATTGGACTAATGAAAAACTGTTTTTT	CASSSDWTNEKLFF
TRBV18	TRBJ1-5	-	-	TGTGCCAGCTCAGCGGGGGTCCCCTCTAATCAGCCCCAGCATTTT	CASSAGVPSNQPQHF
TRBV6-1	TRBJ1-2	few	-	TGTGCCAGCAGTGAAGAACGGGGTAACTATGGCTACACCTTC	CASSEERGNYGYTF
TRBV12-5	TRBJ2-1	-	-	TGTGCTAGTGGTTTGGTACGGGATAACAATGAGCAGTTCTTC	CASGLVRDNNEQFF
TRBV7-2	TRBJ1-2	-	-	TGTGCCAGCAGCTTAACGGGGGCGGGTTATGGCTACACCTTC	CASSLTGAGYGYTF
TRBV18	TRBJ2-3	-	-	TGTGCCAGCTCACTGACCATTAGCACAGATACGCAGTATTTT	CASSLTISTDTQYF
TRBV9	TRBJ1-1	-	TRBD1	TGTGCCAGCAGCGCGCGACAGGGGGCAGGTGAAGCTTTCTTT	CASSARQGAGEAFF
TRBV14	TRBJ2-1	-	TRBD2	TGTGCCAGCAGCAAACCGGGACTAGCGGGGGGGAATGAGCAGTTCTTC	CASSKPGLAGGNEQFF
TRBV6-1	TRBJ1-6	few	TRBD1	TGTGCCAGCAGTGTCTCAGACAGGGCCGGGGGTTCACCCCTCCACTTT	CASSVSDRAGGSPLHF